This is a list of T cell receptor beta chains from one sample in a study of CD8+CD57+ T cells in acquired aplastic anemia. MiXCR, run by TCRdb on the reads, gives a single entry per CDR3 protein. There are around 79,000 distinct CDR3 sequences in the sample; less than 85% occur only once, and approximately 80% lies in the top ten. The sequenced sample was sorted CD4+, CD8+, or CD8+CD57+ T cells (not recorded which) from PBMCs. The receptor set was obtained from a human donor with aplastic anemia. Each CDR3 is given with its conserved first and last residue. Fields, in order: D gene, clone size, J gene, V gene, CDR3 protein, CDR3 DNA. The D gene is left open where the match is weak. Clone size is shown for a subset of rows, as once, few, many or a class of expanded clone.

D gene: TRBD1; clone size: few; J gene: TRBJ1-2; V gene: TRBV20-1; CDR3 protein: CSAREDRANGYTF; CDR3 DNA: TGCAGTGCTAGAGAAGACAGGGCTAATGGCTACACCTTC
D gene: .; clone size: .; J gene: TRBJ1-6; V gene: TRBV19; CDR3 protein: CASSTGRRDSPLHF; CDR3 DNA: TGTGCCAGTAGTACGGGGAGGAGGGATTCACCCCTCCACTTT
D gene: .; clone size: .; J gene: TRBJ1-2; V gene: TRBV7-2; CDR3 protein: CASSLAVTRANYGYTF; CDR3 DNA: TGTGCCAGCAGCTTAGCGGTGACACGAGCTAACTATGGCTACACCTTC
D gene: .; clone size: many; J gene: TRBJ2-7; V gene: TRBV12-3/TRBV12-4; CDR3 protein: CASSPGTNSYEQYF; CDR3 DNA: TGTGCCAGCAGTCCGGGAACTAACTCCTACGAGCAGTACTTC
D gene: .; clone size: .; J gene: TRBJ2-5; V gene: TRBV2; CDR3 protein: CASSLQGVETQYF; CDR3 DNA: TGTGCCAGCAGTCTGCAGGGTGTAGAGACCCAGTACTTC
D gene: TRBD2; clone size: .; J gene: TRBJ2-5; V gene: TRBV7-8; CDR3 protein: CASSLDTSGGAGETQYF; CDR3 DNA: TGTGCCAGCAGCTTAGACACTAGCGGGGGGGCCGGGGAAACCCAGTACTTC
D gene: .; clone size: .; J gene: TRBJ1-6; V gene: TRBV4-1; CDR3 protein: CASSQVRSPLHF; CDR3 DNA: TGCGCCAGCAGCCAAGTCCGTTCACCCCTCCACTTT
D gene: .; clone size: .; J gene: TRBJ1-1; V gene: TRBV20-1; CDR3 protein: CSASQENTEAFF; CDR3 DNA: TGCAGTGCTAGCCAGGAGAACACTGAAGCTTTCTTT
D gene: .; clone size: .; J gene: TRBJ2-1; V gene: TRBV25-1; CDR3 protein: CASSVVDSAYNEQFF; CDR3 DNA: TGTGCCAGCAGTGTTGTGGACTCGGCCTACAATGAGCAGTTCTTC
D gene: .; clone size: .; J gene: TRBJ2-7; V gene: TRBV2; CDR3 protein: CATRRGTHAYEQYF; CDR3 DNA: TGTGCCACCCGAAGAGGGACTCACGCCTACGAGCAGTACTTC
D gene: .; clone size: .; J gene: TRBJ2-5; V gene: TRBV7-9; CDR3 protein: CASSSPTMGDTQYF; CDR3 DNA: TGTGCCAGCAGCTCGCCTACGATGGGAGATACCCAGTACTTC
D gene: TRBD1; clone size: .; J gene: TRBJ2-7; V gene: TRBV19; CDR3 protein: CASSTPGGEQYF; CDR3 DNA: TGTGCCAGTAGTACCCCAGGGGGAGAGCAGTACTTC
D gene: TRBD1; clone size: .; J gene: TRBJ1-1; V gene: TRBV7-2; CDR3 protein: CASSSAGGPGTEAFF; CDR3 DNA: TGTGCCAGCAGCTCCGCAGGGGGCCCCGGCACTGAAGCTTTCTTT
D gene: TRBD1; clone size: .; J gene: TRBJ2-1; V gene: TRBV7-8; CDR3 protein: CASSGDRAREQFF; CDR3 DNA: TGTGCCAGCAGCGGCGACAGGGCTCGTGAGCAGTTCTTC
D gene: .; clone size: .; J gene: TRBJ2-3; V gene: TRBV2; CDR3 protein: CASSEGRGFVVDTQYF; CDR3 DNA: TGTGCCAGCAGTGAAGGAAGAGGGTTCGTAGTGGATACGCAGTATTTT
D gene: .; clone size: .; J gene: TRBJ2-6; V gene: TRBV15; CDR3 protein: CATSRDGWTGANVLTF; CDR3 DNA: TGTGCCACCAGCAGAGATGGATGGACAGGGGCCAACGTCCTGACTTTC
D gene: TRBD2; clone size: .; J gene: TRBJ2-5; V gene: TRBV20-1; CDR3 protein: CSAPTSGGRRETQYF; CDR3 DNA: TGCAGTGCCCCGACTAGCGGGGGAAGACGGGAGACCCAGTACTTC
D gene: TRBD1; clone size: many; J gene: TRBJ1-1; V gene: TRBV19; CDR3 protein: CASSPTGITEAFF; CDR3 DNA: TGTGCCAGTAGTCCGACAGGGATCACTGAAGCTTTCTTT
D gene: .; clone size: few; J gene: TRBJ1-3; V gene: TRBV4-2; CDR3 protein: CASSQGHSGNTIYF; CDR3 DNA: TGTGCCAGCAGCCAAGGACACTCTGGAAACACCATATATTTT
D gene: .; clone size: .; J gene: TRBJ1-1; V gene: TRBV19; CDR3 protein: CASSIVQKNTEAFF; CDR3 DNA: TGTGCCAGTAGTATTGTGCAGAAGAACACTGAAGCTTTCTTT
D gene: .; clone size: many; J gene: TRBJ1-1; V gene: TRBV27; CDR3 protein: CASSLGTEAFF; CDR3 DNA: TGTGCCAGCAGTTTGGGGACTGAAGCTTTCTTT
D gene: TRBD2; clone size: .; J gene: TRBJ2-1; V gene: TRBV9; CDR3 protein: CASSLGLAGDEQFF; CDR3 DNA: TGTGCCAGCAGCCTGGGACTAGCGGGAGATGAGCAGTTCTTC
D gene: TRBD2; clone size: .; J gene: TRBJ2-7; V gene: TRBV2; CDR3 protein: CASFGGAVGEQYF; CDR3 DNA: TGTGCAAGCTTCGGGGGGGCAGTGGGGGAGCAGTACTTC
D gene: .; clone size: .; J gene: TRBJ2-1; V gene: TRBV7-9; CDR3 protein: CASSLFGQGGTEQFF; CDR3 DNA: TGTGCCAGCAGCTTATTTGGGCAGGGGGGTACTGAGCAGTTCTTC
D gene: .; clone size: few; J gene: TRBJ1-2; V gene: TRBV12-3/TRBV12-4; CDR3 protein: CASSPVGENYGYTF; CDR3 DNA: TGTGCCAGCAGTCCGGTCGGGGAGAACTATGGCTACACCTTC
D gene: .; clone size: .; J gene: TRBJ2-1; V gene: TRBV25-1; CDR3 protein: CASGAGGDEQFF; CDR3 DNA: TGTGCCAGCGGTGCCGGCGGGGATGAGCAGTTCTTC
D gene: TRBD2; clone size: many; J gene: TRBJ2-7; V gene: TRBV7-3; CDR3 protein: CASSLGTSGDEQYF; CDR3 DNA: TGTGCCAGCAGCTTAGGGACTAGCGGTGACGAGCAGTACTTC
D gene: .; clone size: .; J gene: TRBJ1-1; V gene: TRBV20-1; CDR3 protein: CSAPVGALNTEAFF; CDR3 DNA: TGCAGTGCCCCTGTAGGTGCCCTGAACACTGAAGCTTTCTTT
D gene: .; clone size: many; J gene: TRBJ2-7; V gene: TRBV5-1; CDR3 protein: CASSPTGTAYEQYF; CDR3 DNA: TGCGCCAGCAGCCCCACAGGGACGGCCTACGAGCAGTACTTC
D gene: TRBD1; clone size: .; J gene: TRBJ1-1; V gene: TRBV6-1; CDR3 protein: CASSQGETEAFF; CDR3 DNA: TGTGCCAGCAGCCAGGGGGAAACTGAAGCTTTCTTT
D gene: .; clone size: .; J gene: TRBJ1-6; V gene: TRBV15; CDR3 protein: CATSRVGPSSSPLHF; CDR3 DNA: TGTGCCACCAGCAGGGTGGGACCTAGCAGTTCACCCCTCCACTTT
D gene: .; clone size: .; J gene: TRBJ1-5; V gene: TRBV7-9; CDR3 protein: CASSLVRDQPQHF; CDR3 DNA: TGTGCCAGCAGCTTAGTCCGGGACCAGCCCCAGCATTTT
D gene: .; clone size: .; J gene: TRBJ1-2; V gene: TRBV12-3/TRBV12-4; CDR3 protein: CASGGRGGYTF; CDR3 DNA: TGTGCCAGCGGGGGGCGCGGGGGCTACACCTTC
D gene: .; clone size: few; J gene: TRBJ2-2; V gene: TRBV10-3; CDR3 protein: CAISMTGANTGELFF; CDR3 DNA: TGTGCCATCAGCATGACAGGTGCGAACACCGGGGAGCTGTTTTTT
D gene: TRBD1; clone size: .; J gene: TRBJ1-1; V gene: TRBV10-3; CDR3 protein: CAISEEGQAPNTEAFF; CDR3 DNA: TGTGCCATCAGTGAGGAAGGACAGGCCCCGAACACTGAAGCTTTCTTT
D gene: TRBD1; clone size: .; J gene: TRBJ1-6; V gene: TRBV10-2; CDR3 protein: CASSESGQGANLHF; CDR3 DNA: TGCGCCAGCAGTGAGTCGGGACAGGGGGCTAACCTCCACTTT